The 32 T cell receptor beta chains given below trace back to one sample, sequenced in a study of blood T cell repertoires in COVID-19. Sequenced by immunoSEQ multiplex PCR; TCRdb stores in-frame clones only, minus some. The table has a few hundred thousand clones, about nine tenths seen once. The sample taken for sequencing was PBMCs or T cells enriched from blood (not recorded which). The receptor set was obtained from a human donor in a cohort exposed to, infected with or recovered from COVID-19 (not recorded which). The donor label of this sample is uncertain.

This clone was found a few times. In nucleotides, the CDR3 is TGTGCCAGCAGCTTAGCGCGGGGTCTCGGGGCCTACGAGCAGTACTTC. This gives the protein CASSLARGLGAYEQYF. The chain carries TRBV7-2 and TRBJ2-7, with D possibly TRBD2 on 6 matching bases. CDR1 and CDR2 (germline): SGHTA, FQGNSA. Trimming stripped 0 bases from V and 2 bases from J, with 14 bases between. There are 16 residues in the CDR3.

The chain combines TRBV19 with TRBJ1-5, with D tentatively TRBD1 (5 bases). The germline V and J ends were trimmed by 3 bases and 0 bases, with 9 bases remaining between them. The CDR3 has 15 residues. Germline assignment: CDR1 LNHDA and CDR2 SQIVND (reference sequence). The DNA for the CDR3 is TGTGCCAGTAGTATGGGGCATAATAGCAATCAGCCCCAGCATTTT. It encodes CASSMGHNSNQPQHF.

V and J are TRBV7-9 and TRBJ1-1; possibly TRBD1 for D (6 bases). CDR3 length: 13 amino acids. V was cut by 6 bases and J by 4 bases, with 12 bases left in between. Germline V gene lookup returns CDR1 SEHNR and CDR2 FQNEAQ (reference sequence). The CDR3 spells CASSTGSSTEAFF. The CDR3 nucleotides are TGTGCCAGCAGTACAGGGTCGAGCACTGAAGCTTTCTTT. Full variable domain (rest looked up from reference TRBV7-9 and TRBJ1-1): DTGVSQNPRHKITKRGQNVTFRCDPISEHNRLYWYRQTLGQGPEFLTYFQNEAQLEKSRLLSDRFSAERPKGSFSTLEIQRTEQGDSAMYLCASSTGSSTEAFFGQGTRLTVV.

V and J are TRBV29-1 and TRBJ1-2; D is perhaps TRBD1 (5 bases). From germline, CDR1 is SQVTM and CDR2 ANQGSEA. The CDR3 has 14 residues. Trimming shortened V by 3 bases and J by 4 bases, and 15 bases separated the two germline ends. The CDR3 coding sequence is TGCAGCGTTGAGAGTACAGGCGACCTCTATGGCTACACCTTC. Its protein is CSVESTGDLYGYTF. The whole variable domain, filled in from reference TRBV29-1 and TRBJ1-2, reads SAVISQKPSRDICQRGTSLTIQCQVDSQVTMMFWYRQQPGQSLTLIATANQGSEATYESGFVIDKFPISRPNLTFSTLTVSNMSPEDSSIYLCSVESTGDLYGYTFGSGTRLTVV.

This rearrangement joins TRBV19 to TRBJ1-1; TRBD1 is a possible D gene (6 bases). CDR1 is LNHDA and CDR2 is SQIVND in the germline V gene (reference sequence). This CDR3 is built from 15 residues. Deletions cut 5 bases from V and 0 bases from J, with 13 bases between. CDR3 in DNA: TGTGCCAGTAGTCCACGACAGGTCATGAACACTGAAGCTTTCTTT. Amino acid sequence: CASSPRQVMNTEAFF.

CDR3 region: CASSPGDTDTDTQYF. The CDR3 coding sequence is TGTGCCAGCAGCCCCGGGGACACAGACACAGATACGCAGTATTTT. The chain joins TRBV5-4 to TRBJ2-3; TRBD1 is a possible D gene (6 bases). The CDR3 covers 15 residues. Per the germline V gene, CDR1 is SGHNT and CDR2 is YYREEE (reference sequence). The V end lost 4 bases, the J end lost 2 bases, and 14 bases lay between the germline ends. Combining the CDR3 with reference TRBV5-4 and TRBJ2-3 gives the whole variable domain ETGVTQSPTHLIKTRGQQVTLRCSSQSGHNTVSWYQQALGQGPQFIFQYYREEENGRGNFPPRFSGLQFPNYSSELNVNALELDDSALYLCASSPGDTDTDTQYFGPGTRLTVL.

The gene calls are TRBV7-3 and TRBJ2-3; 8 bases are a match to TRBD1. The V gene end was trimmed by 4 bases and the J gene end by 6 bases; junction bases not matched to a gene: 12. This CDR3 has 16 residues. Germline values: CDR1 SGHTA, CDR2 FQGTGA. The CDR3 protein is CASSSGQGLRVDTQYF. The CDR3 DNA follows: TGTGCCAGCAGCTCCGGACAGGGCCTCAGGGTGGATACGCAGTATTTT.

This chain links TRBV27 with TRBJ2-7, with TRBD1 matching 7 bases. Trimming at V came to 5 bases and at J to 2 bases, leaving 6 bases not matched to a gene. Per germline, CDR1 MNHEY and CDR2 SMNVEV (reference sequence). The CDR3 runs 14 residues. Here the CDR3 DNA reads TGTGCCAGCAGTCTCGGGGACAGACCCTACGAGCAGTACTTC. Amino acid sequence: CASSLGDRPYEQYF.

The chain links TRBV18 to TRBJ1-1; the match to TRBD1 covers 10 bases. Germline CDR1 KGHSH, CDR2 LQKENI. The junction had 7 bases not matched to a gene; V was cut back by 6 bases and J by 0 bases. The CDR3 contains 16 residues. The CDR3 region is CASSPGTGEMNTEAFF. As DNA, the CDR3 is TGTGCCAGCTCCCCCGGGACAGGGGAGATGAACACTGAAGCTTTCTTT.

The chain has TRBV9 and TRBJ2-5, with 9 bases aligning to TRBD1. The J segment lost 5 bases and the V segment lost 4 bases, leaving 3 bases of the junction unmatched. This CDR3 is built from 13 residues. Germline V gives CDR1 SGDLS, CDR2 YYNGEE. The CDR3 reads CASSLDRGETQYF. The CDR3 region has the DNA TGTGCCAGCAGCTTAGACAGGGGGGAGACCCAGTACTTC.

The chain is built from TRBV30 and TRBJ1-1, with 9 bases lining up with TRBD1. This CDR3 has 13 amino acids. Germline loops: CDR1 GTSNPN, CDR2 SVGIG (reference sequence). The junction had 3 bases not matched to a gene; V was cut back by 3 bases and J by 4 bases. The CDR3 loop is CAWSGTGITEAFF. Here the CDR3 DNA reads TGTGCCTGGAGCGGGACAGGGATCACTGAAGCTTTCTTT.

This clone appeared once. The rearrangement links TRBV24-1 to TRBJ2-1; 10 bases align to TRBD2. With V trimmed by 4 bases and J by 3 bases, 5 bases remained unmatched. Germline lookup yields CDR1 KGHDR and CDR2 SFDVKD. This CDR3 is built from 16 residues. The CDR3 loop is CATSDLSSGGYNEQFF. The CDR3, as DNA: TGTGCCACCAGTGACTTGTCTAGCGGGGGCTACAATGAGCAGTTCTTC.

The genes are TRBV5-1 and TRBJ1-1, with D maybe TRBD1 (5 bases). The germline V gene has CDR1 SGHRS and CDR2 YFSETQ. V lost 1 base to trimming and J lost 4 bases, with 8 bases between them. The CDR3 totals 13 residues. DNA of the CDR3: TGCGCCAGCAGCTTGTGGAGGGGCACTGAAGCTTTCTTT. Translation gives CASSLWRGTEAFF.

J is TRBJ1-1 and V is TRBV5-1, with 9 bases identical to TRBD1. The CDR3 totals 16 residues. Trimming took 4 bases from V and 7 from J; bases not matched to a gene: 14. Germline CDR1 reads SGHRS; CDR2 reads YFSETQ. CDR3 in amino acids: CASSQGTGPPGREAFF. CDR3 nucleotide sequence: TGCGCCAGCAGCCAAGGGACAGGGCCGCCTGGACGTGAAGCTTTCTTT.

This sequence joins TRBV6-5 and TRBJ1-6; the match to TRBD1 covers 10 bases. Germline CDR1 reads MNHEY; CDR2 reads SVGAGI. The CDR3 loop spans 15 amino acids. V shed 5 bases and J 6 bases; nucleotides not matched to a gene: 4. Here the CDR3 DNA reads TGTGCCAGCAGTCTCCGGACAGGGGGTAATTCACCCCTCCACTTT. Its protein is CASSLRTGGNSPLHF.

This clone was found once. The V gene is TRBV9, the J gene TRBJ2-5, with a weak D call TRBD1 (5 bases). V was shortened by 3 bases and J by 9 bases, with 12 bases between the two germline ends. This CDR3 spans 12 amino acids. In germline, CDR1 is SGDLS, CDR2 YYNGEE. The CDR3 sequence is CASSEGAGAQYF. The DNA for the CDR3 is TGTGCCAGCAGCGAAGGGGCAGGAGCCCAGTACTTC.

A single count supports this clone. The rearrangement joins TRBV3-1 (or the pseudogene TRBV3-2) to TRBJ1-1; D gene ambiguous. V was clipped by 9 bases and J by 3 bases, with 8 bases between them. Germline V CDR1 and CDR2: LGHDT, YNNKEL (reference sequence). CDR3 length equals 11 residues. The CDR3 loop reads CASRVDTEAFF. DNA of the CDR3: TGTGCCAGTCGGGTCGACACTGAAGCTTTCTTT.

The chain carries TRBV19 and TRBJ1-5; TRBD1 is a possible D gene (6 bases). The CDR3 loop spans 13 amino acids. Trimming cost V 5 bases and J 5 bases, with 10 bases left between them. Germline loops: CDR1 LNHDA, CDR2 SQIVND (reference sequence). The DNA for the CDR3 is TGTGCCAGTAGTGGACAGCGTTATCAGCCCCAGCATTTT. It codes for CASSGQRYQPQHF.

J is TRBJ1-1 and V is TRBV3-1 (or the pseudogene TRBV3-2), with 7 bases identical to TRBD1. The CDR3 is 14 residues long. Germline V lookup: CDR1 LGHDT, CDR2 YNNKEL (reference sequence). V was pared by 1 base and J by 9 bases, with 8 bases of the junction left unmatched. CDR3 sequence: CASSQGDRPRKAFF. CDR3 DNA: TGTGCCAGCAGCCAAGGGGACAGACCCCGAAAAGCTTTCTTT.

The V call is TRBV11-3, the J call TRBJ2-3; the match to TRBD1 covers 8 bases. The CDR3 totals 16 residues. Trimming removed 5 bases from V and 1 base from J; junction bases left unmatched: 8. The germline V gene encodes CDR1 SGHNT and CDR2 YENEEA. The CDR3 DNA follows: TGTGCCAGCAGCCTTGGGACAGGAGCCCGCACAGATACGCAGTATTTT. As protein: CASSLGTGARTDTQYF.

The J gene is TRBJ2-1, the V gene TRBV2, with TRBD2 matching over 7 bases. CDR1 SNHLY and CDR2 FYNNEI come from the germline V gene. With 1 base clipped from V and 4 bases from J, the junction kept 7 bases outside the gene matches. This CDR3 has 16 amino acids. The CDR3 nucleotides are TGTGCCAGCAGTGAAGGGCCAGCGGGAATGTACAATGAGCAGTTCTTC. This sequence encodes CASSEGPAGMYNEQFF.

This sequence joins TRBV18 and TRBJ1-6, with 10 bases matching TRBD1. The junction had 6 bases not matched to a gene; V was cut back by 5 bases and J by 5 bases. Germline CDR1 reads KGHSH; CDR2 reads LQKENI. The CDR3 is made up of 16 amino acids. The DNA of the CDR3 is TGTGCCAGCTCAGAAGCCGGGACAGGGGATAATTCACCCCTCCACTTT. Amino acids: CASSEAGTGDNSPLHF.

This clone was recorded at least ten times. Relative to the germline gene, one junction end is altered; a read error may explain this. The CDR3 DNA sequence: TGTGCCAGCAGTTCCCCCGGGAGGACGGGACTAACGATCTTC. As protein: CASSSPGRTGLTIF. The chain couples TRBV6-5 to TRBJ1-2; D might be TRBD1 (5 bases). The germline CDR1 and CDR2 sequences are MNHEY and SVGAGI. CDR3 length equals 14 residues.

The chain links TRBV19 to TRBJ2-7, with TRBD1 matching 10 bases. With V trimmed by 5 bases and J by 2 bases, 6 bases remained unmatched. Germline CDR1 and CDR2: LNHDA and SQIVND (reference sequence). This CDR3 is 15 amino acids long. The CDR3 nucleotides are TGTGCCAGTAGTCCCGGGACAGGGGCCCCCTACGAGCAGTACTTC. Its translation: CASSPGTGAPYEQYF.

The chain recombines TRBV7-8 with TRBJ2-7; no firm D call. CDR3 length: 12 residues. Trimming took off 4 bases at V and 4 bases at J, with 8 bases between the two ends. Germline V gene data show CDR1 as SGHVS and CDR2 as FQNEAQ. The CDR3 DNA sequence: TGTGCCAGCAGCTATCAGTGGTACGAGCAGTACTTC. Protein sequence: CASSYQWYEQYF.

With regard to this clone: Other DNA sequences within the sample encode an identical CDR3. This rearrangement joins TRBV19 to TRBJ2-7; 8 nucleotides agree with TRBD2. The germline V gene encodes CDR1 LNHDA and CDR2 SQIVND (reference sequence). The CDR3 contains 14 residues. V gave up 2 bases and J gave up 3 bases; unmatched junction bases: 3. The CDR3 sequence is CASSIRGGDYEQYF. The CDR3 DNA sequence: TGTGCCAGTAGTATACGGGGGGGAGACTACGAGCAGTACTTC.

This rearrangement joins TRBV7-3 to TRBJ1-5; unclear D gene. The CDR3 runs to 14 residues. From germline, CDR1 is SGHTA and CDR2 FQGTGA. The V gene lost 6 bases and the J gene lost 5 bases, with 14 bases spanning the gap. The CDR3 region has the DNA TGTGCCAGCAGACCGGGCCCCGGGGATCAGCCCCAGCATTTT. Encoded protein: CASRPGPGDQPQHF.

This chain connects TRBV18 to TRBJ1-1, with a possible D match to TRBD1 (5 bases). Trimming removed 1 base from V and 10 bases from J, with 16 bases in between. From germline, CDR1 is KGHSH and CDR2 LQKENI. The CDR3 contains 14 residues. In DNA, the CDR3 is TGTGCCAGCTCACCACTTGACAGCCCACGGGTAGCTTTCTTT. It yields the protein CASSPLDSPRVAFF.

This clone was observed once. The chain uses TRBV2 and TRBJ2-3; no definite D call. CDR1 SNHLY and CDR2 FYNNEI come from the germline V gene. CDR3 size: 15 residues. Between the trimmed V and J ends, which lost 2 bases and 1 base, there was a span of 10 bases. The CDR3 spells CASSEMAAGTDTQYF. CDR3 bases: TGTGCCAGCAGTGAAATGGCGGCTGGCACAGATACGCAGTATTTT.

This rearrangement joins TRBV19 to TRBJ1-1; weak D call: TRBD1 (6 bases). V was clipped by 4 bases and J by 1 base, with 10 bases between them. In germline, CDR1 is LNHDA, CDR2 SQIVND (reference sequence). The CDR3 is 14 amino acids. The CDR3 is CASSNRGANTEAFF. DNA for the CDR3: TGTGCCAGTAGTAATCGGGGGGCGAACACTGAAGCTTTCTTT.

The gene calls are TRBV3-1 (or the pseudogene TRBV3-2) and TRBJ2-5; 16 bases agree with TRBD2. The germline CDR1 and CDR2 sequences are LGHDT and YNNKEL (reference sequence). V lost 4 bases and J lost 4; bases outside the gene matches: 6. The CDR3 contains 17 residues. Written as DNA, the CDR3 is TGTGCCAGCAGCCGGCCGGGACTAGCGGGGGGGCGAGAGACCCAGTACTTC. This sequence encodes CASSRPGLAGGRETQYF.

The chain joins TRBV24-1 to TRBJ2-5; the D gene is possibly TRBD1 (6 bases). Germline values: CDR1 KGHDR, CDR2 SFDVKD. V gave up 2 bases and J gave up 4 bases, with 13 bases separating them. There are 15 residues in the CDR3. The CDR3: CATSDSLGAGETQYF. CDR3 nucleotide sequence: TGTGCCACCAGTGATTCATTGGGGGCCGGAGAGACCCAGTACTTC.